The clone carrying this T cell receptor (beta chain) was counted once. The antigen is undetermined. Germline lookup yields CDR1 SNHLY and CDR2 FYNNEI. The CDR3 runs to 14 residues. The V end was cut by 3 bases, the J end by 4 bases, with 9 bases between. This entry is derived from a study of cytomegalovirus exposure and HLA in healthy donors. Study at large: Per a later analysis, the roughly 640 first-cohort and 120 or so validation repertoires shared one platform.

Some clones are missing from TCRdb's copy, which holds only in-frame ones; the method was immunoSEQ multiplex PCR. Here the sample spans approximately 160,000 clones, around 90% being singletons. The study's findings and limits: In the roughly 120 validation repertoires, about 94% of cluster scores exceeded 0, per a later analysis. The authors enumerated under 200 TCR beta chains as linked to cytomegalovirus. With high specificity and sensitivity, the classifier reportedly diagnosed cytomegalovirus status.

This clonotype was sampled from a woman younger than 30 in good health and CMV-seropositive. The rearrangement joins TRBV2 to TRBJ2-2, with D possibly TRBD1 on 5 matching bases. Sequenced material: PBMCs. Written as DNA, the CDR3 is TGTGCCAGCAGTGATAGGGGAAGCACCGGGGAGCTGTTTTTT. As protein: CASSDRGSTGELFF.